The 9 T cell receptor beta chains reported below all come from one sample, sequenced in a study of blood T cells in healthy people across ages. Then a second PCR, running roughly 7 to 11 cycles, was carried out with a sample-barcoded 5' primer and a J-beta primer mix. TCRdb called the 5' RACE reads again in MiXCR, with one record for every CDR3 protein. This table has 1.5 million to 2 million distinct CDR3 sequences, about 39% appearing once. The sample comprised blood. The receptor source for this set is a human donor in good health.

Only a few counts were recorded for this clonotype. The chain employs TRBV29-1 and TRBJ2-4, with unresolved D. CDR3 length: 14 residues. Germline V gene sequence: CDR1 SQVTM, CDR2 ANQGSEA. With 4 bases removed from V and 0 bases from J, the gap between germline ends came to 10 bases. CDR3 coding DNA: TGCAGCGTTGCGAGAGACCTAGCCAAAAACATTCAGTACTTC. Amino acids: CSVARDLAKNIQYF.

In this sample, this clonotype turned up a few times. J is TRBJ2-7 and V is TRBV4-3; a weak D match, TRBD2 (6 bases). Trimming took 1 base from V and 4 from J, leaving 17 bases between them. CDR1 and CDR2 from the germline V gene are LGHNA and YSLEER. The CDR3 spans 16 residues. The CDR3 loop is CASSQGAFSGGYEQYF. The CDR3 DNA sequence: TGCGCCAGCAGCCAAGGCGCATTCAGTGGAGGGTACGAGCAGTACTTC.

This clonotype has ten or more counts. V gene TRBV29-1 combines with J gene TRBJ2-1; D is possibly TRBD2 (6 bases). The V and J ends lost 4 bases and 2 bases respectively, with 12 bases between them. This CDR3 spans 14 amino acids. CDR1 is SQVTM, CDR2 ANQGSEA, per germline. CDR3 protein: CSVVGAGTYNEQFF. CDR3 sequence (DNA): TGCAGCGTTGTAGGTGCGGGGACCTACAATGAGCAGTTCTTC.

This clonotype has only a few counts. The chain has TRBV20-1 and TRBJ1-6; D is unclear. There are 15 residues in the CDR3. Germline CDR1 and CDR2: DFQATT and SNEGSKA (reference sequence). Trimming shortened V by 0 bases and J by 9 bases, and 15 bases separated the two germline ends. CDR3 in amino acids: CSARDQKFGISPLHF. CDR3 nucleotides: TGCAGTGCTAGAGATCAAAAGTTTGGTATTTCACCCCTCCACTTT.

The chain links TRBV6-5 to TRBJ1-1; TRBD1 agrees at 8 bases. Germline V CDR1 and CDR2: MNHEY, SVGAGI. The CDR3 covers 15 residues. J lost 4 bases, V lost 6 bases, and 10 bases had no gene match. The CDR3 reads CASRQGQGVFTEAFF. For the CDR3, the DNA is TGTGCCAGCAGGCAAGGACAGGGAGTTTTCACTGAAGCTTTCTTT.

About this clonotype: Sequence at one end of the junction differs from germline and may be a read error. The genes are TRBV7-2 and TRBJ2-7, with D possibly TRBD2 on 5 matching bases. The CDR3 sequence is 14 residues long. CDR1 SGHTA and CDR2 FQGNSA come from the germline V gene. The CDR3 nucleotides are TGTGTCAGCAGCTTAAGGAGGCAGACCTACGAGCAGTACTTC. It is translated as CVSSLRRQTYEQYF.

V and J are TRBV5-1 and TRBJ2-7; 7 bases fit TRBD1. The germline V gene has CDR1 SGHRS and CDR2 YFSETQ. With 4 bases clipped from V and 0 bases from J, the junction kept 10 bases outside the gene matches. This CDR3 contains 16 residues. This CDR3 reads CASSINPGQLSYEQYF. Written as DNA, the CDR3 is TGCGCCAGCAGCATAAATCCGGGACAGCTCTCCTACGAGCAGTACTTC.

This chain joins TRBV9 and TRBJ2-7, with D perhaps TRBD2 (6 bases). The germline V gene has CDR1 SGDLS and CDR2 YYNGEE. The CDR3 runs 15 residues. Trimming shortened V by 4 bases and J by 6 bases, and 20 bases separated the two germline ends. The CDR3 region is CASSPRGVGGTEQYF. The CDR3 nucleotides read TGTGCCAGCAGCCCGCGGGGAGTTGGGGGGACCGAGCAGTACTTC.

The chain recombines TRBV20-1 with TRBJ2-4; 8 nucleotides agree with TRBD2. The V and J ends lost 3 bases and 13 bases, in that order; junction bases with no gene match: 17. In germline, CDR1 is DFQATT, CDR2 SNEGSKA (reference sequence). This CDR3 is built from 15 residues. CDR3: CSASKSGGVPTKQYF. Here the CDR3 DNA reads TGCAGTGCTAGCAAATCGGGGGGGGTACCTACGAAGCAGTACTTC.